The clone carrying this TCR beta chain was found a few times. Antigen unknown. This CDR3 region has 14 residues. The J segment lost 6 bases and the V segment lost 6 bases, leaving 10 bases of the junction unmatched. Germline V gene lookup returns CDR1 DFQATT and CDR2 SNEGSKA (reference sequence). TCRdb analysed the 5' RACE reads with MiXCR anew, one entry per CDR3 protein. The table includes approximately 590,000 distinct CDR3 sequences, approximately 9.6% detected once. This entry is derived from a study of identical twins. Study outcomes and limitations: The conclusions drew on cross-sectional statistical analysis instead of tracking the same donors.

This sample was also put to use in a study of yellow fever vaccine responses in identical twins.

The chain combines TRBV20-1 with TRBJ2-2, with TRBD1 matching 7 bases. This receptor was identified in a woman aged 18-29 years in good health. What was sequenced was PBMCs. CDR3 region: CSAGQFSPSGELFF. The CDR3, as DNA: TGCAGTGCGGGACAGTTCAGCCCCTCCGGGGAGCTGTTTTTT.